The next 28 T cell receptor beta chains were all read from a single sample in a study of identical twins. TCRdb redid the calling of the 5' RACE reads with MiXCR, one entry per CDR3 protein. This sample yields 1,800,000 or so distinct CDR3 sequences, of which around 33% are seen a single time; over 0.25% belongs to the top ten. The sequencing sample was made of cord blood. These receptors all stem from a newborn girl in good health.

In this sample, this clonotype turned up many times. The genes are TRBV27 and TRBJ2-1, with D maybe TRBD2 (6 bases). The J call may be incorrect, as the DNA end agrees better with TRBJ2-7. Germline-derived CDR1 and CDR2 are MNHEY and SMNVEV (reference sequence). The CDR3 extends over 15 amino acids. The CDR3 DNA follows: TGTGCCAGCAGCCCCCGGGGGAGCTCCTACAATGAGCAGTACTTC. Protein: CASSPRGSSYNEQYF.

The chain couples TRBV6-5 to TRBJ2-1, with a weak D call TRBD2 (5 bases). The CDR3 sequence is 12 residues long. V was pared by 10 bases and J by 1 base, with 8 bases between. The germline V gene encodes CDR1 MNHEY and CDR2 SVGAGI. DNA of the CDR3: TGTGCCACCGGAGGATCCTACAATGAGCAGTTCTTC. Amino acids: CATGGSYNEQFF.

Only a few counts were recorded for this clonotype. The chain employs TRBV6-1 and TRBJ2-1; tentatively, D is TRBD2 (6 bases). The CDR3 loop spans 16 amino acids. V was clipped by 0 bases and J by 0 bases, with 9 bases between them. Germline V gene data show CDR1 as MNHNS and CDR2 as SASEGT. The CDR3 DNA is TGTGCCAGCAGTGAAGCGGCGGGAAGCTCCTACAATGAGCAGTTCTTC. As protein: CASSEAAGSSYNEQFF.

The chain is built from TRBV7-9 and TRBJ2-4, with a weak D call TRBD2 (5 bases). The germline CDR1 and CDR2 sequences are SEHNR and FQNEAQ (reference sequence). V was trimmed by 2 bases and J by 5 bases, leaving 25 bases between them. This CDR3 comprises 19 residues. CDR3: CASSLSGLARLAAQNIQYF. The CDR3 DNA is TGTGCCAGCAGCTTATCTGGTTTGGCCCGGCTAGCCGCCCAAAACATTCAGTACTTC. Full variable domain (outside the CDR3, taken from reference TRBV7-9 and TRBJ2-4): DTGVSQNPRHKITKRGQNVTFRCDPISEHNRLYWYRQTLGQGPEFLTYFQNEAQLEKSRLLSDRFSAERPKGSFSTLEIQRTEQGDSAMYLCASSLSGLARLAAQNIQYFGAGTRLSVL.

About this clonotype itself: This may arise from a read error, as a much more abundant clone is one base away. This rearrangement joins TRBV19 to TRBJ1-1, with D perhaps TRBD1 (6 bases). The CDR3 is made up of 13 amino acids. The germline V gene has CDR1 LNHDA and CDR2 SQIVND (reference sequence). Trimming left V 1 base short and J 3 bases short, with 6 bases between. CDR3 nucleotide sequence: TGTGCCAGTAGTATAGCAGGGGACACTGAAGCTTTCTTT. Encoded protein: CASSIAGDTEAFF.

This clonotype was recorded only once. The chain is built from TRBV19 and TRBJ1-1, with D possibly matching TRBD1 (6 bases). Germline V gives CDR1 LNHDA, CDR2 SQIVND (reference sequence). The CDR3 extends over 11 amino acids. The CDR3 region has the DNA TGTGCAGTAGGGGGGTGGACTGAAGCTTTCTTT. Its protein product is CAVGGWTEAFF. The full variable domain, its missing parts supplied by reference TRBV19 and TRBJ1-1, is DGGITQSPKYLFRKEGQNVTLSCEQNLNHDAMYWYRQDPGQGLRLIYYSQIVNDFQKGDIAEGYSVSREKKESFPLTVTSAQKNPTAFYLCAVGGWTEAFFGQGTRLTVV.

This clonotype was seen at least ten times. The DNA for the CDR3 is TGTGCCAGCAGGCCCGACAAAAACTACGAGCAGTACTTC. Amino acid sequence: CASRPDKNYEQYF. The V and J genes are TRBV12-3 or TRBV12-4 and TRBJ2-7; no reliable D call. The CDR3 totals 13 residues. Trimming took off 6 bases at V and 3 bases at J, with 12 bases between the two ends.

The chain couples TRBV5-1 to TRBJ1-2, with D maybe TRBD1 (5 bases). The germline gives CDR1 SGHRS, CDR2 YFSETQ. CDR3 length: 12 amino acids. The V and J ends lost 6 bases and 6 bases respectively, with 12 bases between them. The CDR3 DNA is TGCGCCAGCACGCTCGGCAGGGATGGCTACACCTTC. This codes for CASTLGRDGYTF. Supplemented by reference TRBV5-1 and TRBJ1-2, the full variable domain reads KAGVTQTPRYLIKTRGQQVTLSCSPISGHRSVSWYQQTPGQGLQFLFEYFSETQRNKGNFPGRFSGRQFSNSRSEMNVSTLELGDSALYLCASTLGRDGYTFGSGTRLTVV.

This clonotype was found a few times. This chain connects TRBV28 to TRBJ2-7; perhaps TRBD2 as D (5 bases). Trimming shortened V by 2 bases and J by 0 bases, and 14 bases separated the two germline ends. This CDR3 is built from 16 residues. Germline CDR1 reads MDHEN; CDR2 reads SYDVKM. The CDR3 sequence: CASSLRTRFTSYEQYF. CDR3 DNA sequence: TGTGCCAGCAGTTTACGGACTCGTTTCACCTCCTACGAGCAGTACTTC.

The rearrangement uses TRBV6-4 and TRBJ2-1, with a tentative D call TRBD1 (5 bases). The CDR3 consists of 12 residues. V shed 2 bases and J shed 9 bases, with 8 bases lying between them. Germline lookup yields CDR1 MRHNA and CDR2 SNTAGT. CDR3: CASSDGHSEQFF. CDR3 nucleotide sequence: TGTGCCAGCAGTGACGGACATTCTGAGCAGTTCTTC.

This clonotype showed up just a few times. The chain combines TRBV13 with TRBJ1-4, with D possibly being TRBD1 (6 bases). The V and J ends lost 4 bases and 3 bases respectively, with 12 bases between them. The CDR3 spans 15 residues. The germline CDR1 and CDR2 sequences are PRHDT and FYEKMQ (reference sequence). This chain's CDR3 is CASSYRQVANEKLFF. In nucleotides, the CDR3 is TGTGCCAGCAGCTACCGACAGGTCGCTAATGAAAAACTGTTTTTT. Full variable domain (outside the CDR3, taken from reference TRBV13 and TRBJ1-4): AAGVIQSPRHLIKEKRETATLKCYPIPRHDTVYWYQQGPGQDPQFLISFYEKMQSDKGSIPDRFSAQQFSDYHSELNMSSLELGDSALYFCASSYRQVANEKLFFGSGTQLSVL.

This clonotype was seen ten or more times. The chain's CDR3 is CSGGGANYGYTF. The CDR3 DNA follows: TGCAGTGGAGGGGGGGCTAACTATGGCTACACCTTC. This chain joins TRBV20-1 and TRBJ1-2, with a tentative D call TRBD1 (6 bases). V dropped 7 bases and J dropped 0 bases, with 9 bases sitting between them. The length of the CDR3 is 12 residues. The germline V gene has CDR1 DFQATT and CDR2 SNEGSKA (reference sequence).

V gene TRBV20-1 combines with J gene TRBJ1-1; TRBD1 aligns across 9 bases. Trimming removed 0 bases from V and 11 bases from J; junction bases left unmatched: 13. Germline assignment: CDR1 DFQATT and CDR2 SNEGSKA (reference sequence). CDR3 length: 15 residues. The CDR3 region is CSARDSDRGKSRAFF. The CDR3 DNA reads as TGCAGTGCTAGAGATTCGGACAGGGGTAAATCAAGGGCTTTCTTT.

The CDR3 loop reads CSARGFRGRSYEQYF. As DNA, the CDR3 is TGCAGTGCTCGGGGTTTTCGGGGGAGGTCCTACGAGCAGTACTTC. The rearrangement joins TRBV20-1 to TRBJ2-7; possible D gene TRBD2, 6 bases. CDR1 is DFQATT and CDR2 is SNEGSKA in the germline V gene (reference sequence). V lost 5 bases and J lost 1, with 18 bases in between. The CDR3 has 15 amino acids.

In its sample, this clonotype was seen a few times. The chain has TRBV7-9 and TRBJ2-1; 8 nucleotides match TRBD1. TRBJ2-7 matches the DNA end more closely, so the J call is doubtful. Germline values: CDR1 SEHNR, CDR2 FQNEAQ (reference sequence). The CDR3 is 16 amino acids. The CDR3 here is CASSSNRDRPYNEQYF. As DNA, the CDR3 is TGTGCCAGCAGTTCAAACCGGGACAGGCCCTACAATGAGCAGTACTTC.

This clonotype came up many times. This chain connects TRBV2 to TRBJ2-3, with a weak D call TRBD1 (6 bases). Germline CDR1 and CDR2: SNHLY and FYNNEI. The ends were cut back, 6 bases at V and 0 bases at J, with 16 bases in the middle. The CDR3 is 16 amino acids. In DNA form, the CDR3 reads TGTGCCAGCAGATCGGACAGCCCTCTTAGCACAGATACGCAGTATTTT. Translation gives CASRSDSPLSTDTQYF.

The rearrangement links TRBV2 to TRBJ2-7, with D hard to call. Trimming pared 8 bases from V and 2 bases from J, leaving 7 bases between. CDR1 is SNHLY and CDR2 is FYNNEI in the germline V gene. There are 11 residues in the CDR3. The CDR3 spells CASVSAYEQYF. The CDR3 coding sequence is TGTGCCAGCGTGTCGGCCTACGAGCAGTACTTC.

This chain joins TRBV25-1 and TRBJ2-7, with D perhaps assigned TRBD1 or TRBD2 (6 bases each). This CDR3 is 15 amino acids long. From germline, CDR1 is MGHDK and CDR2 SYGVNS. Trimming left V 3 bases short and J 0 bases short, with 12 bases between. The CDR3 sequence: CASSERRDTSYEQYF. CDR3 DNA sequence: TGTGCCAGCAGTGAGAGGAGGGACACCTCCTACGAGCAGTACTTC.

The chain combines TRBV28 with TRBJ2-4, with 8 bases matching TRBD2. The DNA matches TRBJ2-7 better at its end, which makes the J call doubtful. This CDR3 comprises 15 residues. The germline V gene has CDR1 MDHEN and CDR2 SYDVKM. The CDR3 DNA reads TGTGCCAGCAGTGGTAAAGCGGGAGTCCACTACGAGCAGTACTTC. Amino acids: CASSGKAGVHYEQYF.

This chain links TRBV6-2 or TRBV6-3 with TRBJ2-2; no clear D gene. The CDR3 spans 12 residues. Trimming cost V 6 bases and J 6 bases, with 8 bases left between them. Germline-derived CDR1 and CDR2 are MNHEY and SVGEGT. CDR3 in DNA: TGTGCCAGCAGGAATCGGGCCGGGGAGCTGTTTTTT. Protein: CASRNRAGELFF.

The chain is built from TRBV10-3 and TRBJ1-2, with D perhaps matching TRBD1 (5 bases). The germline V and J ends were trimmed by 1 base and 3 bases, with 12 bases remaining between them. Germline V lookup: CDR1 ENHRY, CDR2 SYGVKD. The CDR3 loop spans 15 amino acids. This CDR3 is CAISEFAGTDYGYTF. The CDR3 nucleotides read TGTGCCATCAGTGAGTTTGCCGGGACGGACTATGGCTACACCTTC.

On this clonotype itself: Possible read error: a much larger clone is one base away. The chain couples TRBV5-1 to TRBJ2-1; D remains ambiguous. This CDR3 has 14 amino acids. The V gene's germline CDR1 is SGHRS and CDR2 YFSETQ. CDR3 residues: CASGSGLVDNKQFF. The CDR3 region has the DNA TGCGCCAGCGGGTCCGGCCTTGTCGACAATAAGCAGTTCTTC.

The chain is built from TRBV9 and TRBJ2-1; the match to TRBD2 covers 9 bases. This CDR3 region has 16 residues. Unmatched junction bases numbered 7, after V lost 2 bases and J lost 4 bases. The V gene's germline CDR1 is SGDLS and CDR2 YYNGEE. Here the CDR3 reads CASSVSFSGGYNEQFF. The CDR3 bases are TGTGCCAGCAGCGTCTCGTTTAGCGGGGGTTACAATGAGCAGTTCTTC.

This clonotype was counted once. The rearrangement uses TRBV28 and TRBJ2-7, with 9 bases lining up with TRBD1. With V trimmed by 9 bases and J by 7 bases, 13 bases remained unmatched. Germline assignment: CDR1 MDHEN and CDR2 SYDVKM. CDR3 length: 14 amino acids. CDR3 sequence (DNA): TGTGCCAGTAGGGGACAGGGTCCGGGTAATGAGCAGTACTTC. It encodes CASRGQGPGNEQYF.

The chain couples TRBV28 to TRBJ2-2, with D maybe TRBD1 (5 bases). This CDR3 is built from 15 residues. Looked up from germline, CDR1 is MDHEN and CDR2 is SYDVKM. Trimming took off 5 bases at V and 2 bases at J, with 12 bases between the two ends. The CDR3 DNA reads as TGTGCCAGCAGTACCCCTACAGGAAACACCGGGGAGCTGTTTTTT. It encodes CASSTPTGNTGELFF.

V usage is TRBV2 and J usage is TRBJ2-1; 9 positions agree with TRBD2. Germline-derived CDR1 and CDR2 are SNHLY and FYNNEI. The length of the CDR3 is 15 residues. J was trimmed by 0 bases and V by 11 bases; bases with no gene match: 8. The CDR3 here is CAGRTSASSYNEQFF. CDR3 DNA: TGTGCCGGACGGACTAGCGCTAGCTCCTACAATGAGCAGTTCTTC.

V usage is TRBV20-1 and J usage is TRBJ1-5; D remains ambiguous. This CDR3 contains 13 residues. The germline gives CDR1 DFQATT, CDR2 SNEGSKA (reference sequence). V lost 5 bases, J lost 0 bases, and 8 bases lay in between. CDR3 bases: TGCAGTGCTCAGGTTTATAGCAATCAGCCCCAGCATTTT. This sequence encodes CSAQVYSNQPQHF.

The sample holds a few counts of this clonotype. This chain links TRBV5-1 with TRBJ2-7; no reliable D call. This CDR3 contains 15 residues. V gave up 4 bases and J gave up 6 bases, with 20 bases separating them. Germline V gives CDR1 SGHRS, CDR2 YFSETQ. The CDR3 spells CASSPIIMALGEQYF. CDR3 DNA sequence: TGCGCCAGCAGCCCAATAATAATGGCCCTGGGCGAGCAGTACTTC.